This TCR beta chain stems from a study of OX40 agonist ivuxolimab in advanced cancers. CDR3 size: 16 residues. J was trimmed by 4 bases and V by 2 bases; bases with no gene match: 9. The germline gives CDR1 SGHTA, CDR2 FQGTGA. The repertoire was sequenced with immunoSEQ multiplex PCR; TCRdb's copy has only in-frame clones and lacks some. The sample has about 72,000 clones; around 90% are singletons. The input for sequencing was CD4+ or CD8+ T cells sorted from blood, taken in a trial of the OX40 agonist ivuxolimab. The sequence came from an adult with an advanced solid tumor such as melanoma, head and neck, liver or kidney cancer. This chain connects TRBV7-3 to TRBJ2-3, with 7 bases fitting TRBD2. CDR3 amino acids: CASSLVAGVVSDTQYF. The CDR3 region has the DNA TGTGCCAGCAGCTTAGTGGCGGGAGTAGTCTCAGATACGCAGTATTTT.